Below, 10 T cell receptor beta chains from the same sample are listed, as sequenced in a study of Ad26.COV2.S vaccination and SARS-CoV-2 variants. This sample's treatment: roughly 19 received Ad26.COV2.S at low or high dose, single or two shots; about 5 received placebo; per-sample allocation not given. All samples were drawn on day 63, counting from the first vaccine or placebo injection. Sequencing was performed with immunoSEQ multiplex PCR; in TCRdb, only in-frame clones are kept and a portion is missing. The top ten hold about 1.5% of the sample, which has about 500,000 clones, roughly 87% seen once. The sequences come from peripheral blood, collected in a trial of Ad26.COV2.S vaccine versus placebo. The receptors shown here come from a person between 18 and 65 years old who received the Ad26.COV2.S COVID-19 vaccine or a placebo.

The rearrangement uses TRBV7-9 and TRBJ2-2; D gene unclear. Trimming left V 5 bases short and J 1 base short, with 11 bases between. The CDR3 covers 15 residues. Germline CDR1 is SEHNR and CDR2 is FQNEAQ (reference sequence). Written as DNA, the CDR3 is TGTGCCAGCAGCCTGACGGCCTTGAACACCGGGGAGCTGTTTTTT. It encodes CASSLTALNTGELFF.

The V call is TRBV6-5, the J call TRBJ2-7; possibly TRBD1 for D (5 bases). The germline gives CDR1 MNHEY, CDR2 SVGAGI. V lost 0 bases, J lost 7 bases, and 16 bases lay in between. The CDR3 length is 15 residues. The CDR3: CASSYSSRGVGEQYF. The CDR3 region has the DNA TGTGCCAGCAGTTACTCATCAAGGGGTGTGGGGGAGCAGTACTTC.

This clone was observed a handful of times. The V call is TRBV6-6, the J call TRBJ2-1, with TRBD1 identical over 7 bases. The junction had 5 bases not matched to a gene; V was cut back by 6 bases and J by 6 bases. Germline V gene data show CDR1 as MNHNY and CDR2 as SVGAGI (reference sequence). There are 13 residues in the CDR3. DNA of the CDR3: TGTGCCAGCAGAACGACAGGGTTCAATGAGCAGTTCTTC. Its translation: CASRTTGFNEQFF.

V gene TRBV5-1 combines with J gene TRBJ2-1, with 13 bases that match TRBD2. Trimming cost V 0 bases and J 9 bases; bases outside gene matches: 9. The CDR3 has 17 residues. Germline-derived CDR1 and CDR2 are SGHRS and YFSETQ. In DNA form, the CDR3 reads TGCGCCAGCAGCTTGGAAACCGGACTAGCGGGAGTTATTGAGCAGTTCTTC. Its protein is CASSLETGLAGVIEQFF.

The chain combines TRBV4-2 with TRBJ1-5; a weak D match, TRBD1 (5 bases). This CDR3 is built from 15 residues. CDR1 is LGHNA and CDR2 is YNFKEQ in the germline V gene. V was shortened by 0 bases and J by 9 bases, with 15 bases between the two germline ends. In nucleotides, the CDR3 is TGTGCCAGCAGCCAAGAGAGCAGGGAGGTTTGGCCCCAGCATTTT. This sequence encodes CASSQESREVWPQHF.

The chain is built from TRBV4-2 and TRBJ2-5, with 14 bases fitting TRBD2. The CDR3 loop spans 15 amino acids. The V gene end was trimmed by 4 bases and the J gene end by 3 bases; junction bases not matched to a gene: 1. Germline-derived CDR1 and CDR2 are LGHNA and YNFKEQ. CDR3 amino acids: CASSRGLAGEETQYF. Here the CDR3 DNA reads TGTGCCAGCAGCCGGGGACTAGCGGGAGAAGAGACCCAGTACTTC.

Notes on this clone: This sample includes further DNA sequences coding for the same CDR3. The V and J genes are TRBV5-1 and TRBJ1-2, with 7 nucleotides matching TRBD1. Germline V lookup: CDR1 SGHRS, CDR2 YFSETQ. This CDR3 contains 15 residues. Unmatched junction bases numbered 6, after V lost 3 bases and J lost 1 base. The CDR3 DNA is TGCGCCAGCAGCTCCTCTGGGACAGATAACTATGGCTACACCTTC. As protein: CASSSSGTDNYGYTF.

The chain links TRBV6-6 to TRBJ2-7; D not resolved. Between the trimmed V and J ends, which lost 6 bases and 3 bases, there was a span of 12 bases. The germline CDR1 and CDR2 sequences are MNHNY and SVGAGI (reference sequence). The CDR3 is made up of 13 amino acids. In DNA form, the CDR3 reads TGTGCCAGCAGCCCCGGCGGACGCTACGAGCAGTACTTC. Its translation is CASSPGGRYEQYF.

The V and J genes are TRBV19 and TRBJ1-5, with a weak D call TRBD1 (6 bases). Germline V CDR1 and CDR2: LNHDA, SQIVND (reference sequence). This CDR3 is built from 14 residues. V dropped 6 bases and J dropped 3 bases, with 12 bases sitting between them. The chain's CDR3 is CASSRTAFNQPQHF. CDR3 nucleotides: TGTGCCAGTAGCCGGACAGCTTTCAATCAGCCCCAGCATTTT. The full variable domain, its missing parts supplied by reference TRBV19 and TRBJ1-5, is DGGITQSPKYLFRKEGQNVTLSCEQNLNHDAMYWYRQDPGQGLRLIYYSQIVNDFQKGDIAEGYSVSREKKESFPLTVTSAQKNPTAFYLCASSRTAFNQPQHFGDGTRLSIL.

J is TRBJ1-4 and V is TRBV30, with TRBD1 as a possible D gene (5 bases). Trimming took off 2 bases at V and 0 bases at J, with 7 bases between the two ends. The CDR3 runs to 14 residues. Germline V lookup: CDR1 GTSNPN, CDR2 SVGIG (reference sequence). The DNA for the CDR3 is TGTGCCTGGAGTAGGGGTTCAACTAATGAAAAACTGTTTTTT. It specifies CAWSRGSTNEKLFF. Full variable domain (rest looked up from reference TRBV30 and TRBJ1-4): SQTIHQWPATLVQPVGSPLSLECTVEGTSNPNLYWYRQAAGRGLQLLFYSVGIGQISSEVPQNLSASRPQDRQFILSSKKLLLSDSGFYLCAWSRGSTNEKLFFGSGTQLSVL.